This T cell receptor beta chain stems from a study of T cell responses to AZD1222 COVID-19 vaccine. Turning to the study itself: Recipients boosted at about 4 weeks or about 12 weeks are pooled. Overall study results and limits: Unmutated regions of variants are reportedly targeted by nearly half of spike-specific TCRs. Donors skewed white British and female; clonal diversity was possibly underestimated.

Only in-frame clones appear in the TCRdb table, and some are missing; sequencing was by immunoSEQ multiplex PCR. The sample records 150,000 to 200,000 clones, over 85% being singletons. Per the germline V gene, CDR1 is SEHNR and CDR2 is FQNEAQ (reference sequence). The CDR3 extends over 12 amino acids. Deletions cut 3 bases from V and 7 bases from J, with 9 bases between. This clone was detected only a few times. Its specificity is unknown. The sequenced sample was peripheral blood, obtained on day 0 of AZD1222 vaccination. V and J are TRBV7-9 and TRBJ1-1; D might be TRBD1 (6 bases). This TCR came from an adult in good health. In DNA, the CDR3 is TGTGCCAGCAGCTTCGACAGGAGTGAAGCTTTCTTT. This gives the protein CASSFDRSEAFF.